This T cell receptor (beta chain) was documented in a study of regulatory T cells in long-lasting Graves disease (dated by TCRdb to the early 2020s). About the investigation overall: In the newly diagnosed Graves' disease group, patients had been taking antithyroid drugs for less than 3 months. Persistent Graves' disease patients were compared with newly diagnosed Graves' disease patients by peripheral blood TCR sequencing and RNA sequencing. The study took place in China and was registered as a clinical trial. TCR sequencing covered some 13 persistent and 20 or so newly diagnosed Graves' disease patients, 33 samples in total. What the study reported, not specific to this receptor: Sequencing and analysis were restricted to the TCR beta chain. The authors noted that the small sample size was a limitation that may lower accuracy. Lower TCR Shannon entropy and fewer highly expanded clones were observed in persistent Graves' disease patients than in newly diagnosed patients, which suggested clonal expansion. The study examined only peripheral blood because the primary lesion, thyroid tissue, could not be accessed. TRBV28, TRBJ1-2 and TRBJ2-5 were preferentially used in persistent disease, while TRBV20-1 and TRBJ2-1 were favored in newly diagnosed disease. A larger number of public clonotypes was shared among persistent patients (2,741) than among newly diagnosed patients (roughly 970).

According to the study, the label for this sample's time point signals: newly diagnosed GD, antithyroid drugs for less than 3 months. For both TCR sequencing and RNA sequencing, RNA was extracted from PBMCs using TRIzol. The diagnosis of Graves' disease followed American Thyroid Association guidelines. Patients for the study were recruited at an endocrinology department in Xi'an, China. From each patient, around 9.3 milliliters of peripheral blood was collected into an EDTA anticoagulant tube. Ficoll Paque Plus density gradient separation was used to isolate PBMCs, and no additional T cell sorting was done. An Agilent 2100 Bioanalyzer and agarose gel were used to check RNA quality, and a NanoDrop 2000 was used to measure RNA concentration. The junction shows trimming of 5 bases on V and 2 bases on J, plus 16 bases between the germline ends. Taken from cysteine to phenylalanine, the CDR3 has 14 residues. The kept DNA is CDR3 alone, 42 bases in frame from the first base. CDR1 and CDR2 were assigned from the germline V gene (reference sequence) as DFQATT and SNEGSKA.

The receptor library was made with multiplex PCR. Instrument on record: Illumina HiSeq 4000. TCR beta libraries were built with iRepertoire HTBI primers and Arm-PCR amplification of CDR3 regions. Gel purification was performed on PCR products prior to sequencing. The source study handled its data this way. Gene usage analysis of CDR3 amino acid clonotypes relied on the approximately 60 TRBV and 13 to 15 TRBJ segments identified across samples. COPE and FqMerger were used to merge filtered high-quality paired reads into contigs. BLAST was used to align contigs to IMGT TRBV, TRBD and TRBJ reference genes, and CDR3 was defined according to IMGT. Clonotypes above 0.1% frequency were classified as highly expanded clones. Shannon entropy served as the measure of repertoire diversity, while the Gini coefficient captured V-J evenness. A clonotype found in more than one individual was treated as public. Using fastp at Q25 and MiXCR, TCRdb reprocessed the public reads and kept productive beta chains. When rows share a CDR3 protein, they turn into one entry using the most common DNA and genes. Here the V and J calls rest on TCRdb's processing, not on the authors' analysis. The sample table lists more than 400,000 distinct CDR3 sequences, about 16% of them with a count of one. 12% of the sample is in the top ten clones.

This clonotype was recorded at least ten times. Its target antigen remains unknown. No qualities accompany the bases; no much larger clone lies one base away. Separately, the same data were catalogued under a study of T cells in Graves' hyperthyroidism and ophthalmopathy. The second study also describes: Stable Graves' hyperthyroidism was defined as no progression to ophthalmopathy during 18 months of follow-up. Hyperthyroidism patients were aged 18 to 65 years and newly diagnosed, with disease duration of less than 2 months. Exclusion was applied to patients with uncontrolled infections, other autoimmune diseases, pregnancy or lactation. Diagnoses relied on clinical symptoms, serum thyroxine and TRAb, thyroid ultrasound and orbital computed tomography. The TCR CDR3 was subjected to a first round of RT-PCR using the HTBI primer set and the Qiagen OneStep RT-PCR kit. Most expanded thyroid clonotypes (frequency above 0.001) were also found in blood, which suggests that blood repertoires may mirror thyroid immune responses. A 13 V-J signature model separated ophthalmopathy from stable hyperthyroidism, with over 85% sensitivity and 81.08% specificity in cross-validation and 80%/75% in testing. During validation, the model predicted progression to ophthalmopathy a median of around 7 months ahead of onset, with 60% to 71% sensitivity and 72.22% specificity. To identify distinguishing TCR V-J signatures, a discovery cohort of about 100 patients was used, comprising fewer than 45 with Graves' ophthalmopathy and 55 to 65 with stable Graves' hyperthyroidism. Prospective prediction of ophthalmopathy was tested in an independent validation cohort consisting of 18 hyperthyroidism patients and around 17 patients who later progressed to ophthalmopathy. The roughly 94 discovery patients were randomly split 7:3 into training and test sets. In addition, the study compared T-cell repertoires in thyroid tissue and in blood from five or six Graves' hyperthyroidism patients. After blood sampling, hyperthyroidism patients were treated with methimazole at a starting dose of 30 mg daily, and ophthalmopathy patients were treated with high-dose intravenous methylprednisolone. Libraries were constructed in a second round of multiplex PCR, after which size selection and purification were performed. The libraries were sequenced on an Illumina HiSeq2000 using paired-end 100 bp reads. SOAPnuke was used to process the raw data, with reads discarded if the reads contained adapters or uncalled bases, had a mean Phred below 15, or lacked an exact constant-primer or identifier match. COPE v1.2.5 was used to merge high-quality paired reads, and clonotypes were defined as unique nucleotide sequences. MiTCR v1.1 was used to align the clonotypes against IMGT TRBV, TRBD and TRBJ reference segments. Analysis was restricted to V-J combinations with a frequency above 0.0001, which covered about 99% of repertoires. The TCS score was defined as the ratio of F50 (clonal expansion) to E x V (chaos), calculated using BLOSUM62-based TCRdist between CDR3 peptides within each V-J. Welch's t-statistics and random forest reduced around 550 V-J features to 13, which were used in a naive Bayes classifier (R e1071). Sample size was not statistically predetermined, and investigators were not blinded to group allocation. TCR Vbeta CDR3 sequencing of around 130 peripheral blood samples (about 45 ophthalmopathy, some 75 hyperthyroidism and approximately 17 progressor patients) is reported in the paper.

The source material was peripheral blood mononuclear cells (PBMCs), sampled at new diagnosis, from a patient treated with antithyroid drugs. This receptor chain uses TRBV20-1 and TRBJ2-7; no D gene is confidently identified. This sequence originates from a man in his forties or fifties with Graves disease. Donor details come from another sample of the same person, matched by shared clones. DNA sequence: TGCAGTGCTCGCCAAGCCGCTGTCCCCTACGAGCAGTACTTC. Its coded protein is CSARQAAVPYEQYF.